This T cell receptor (beta chain) was identified in a study of metastatic and nonmetastatic thyroid tumors. TCRdb reanalyzed the PCR reads with MiXCR. The sample holds some 21,000 clones; about 30% are singletons and the top ten take 15% to 25%. The CDR3 has 16 amino acids. Germline CDR1 and CDR2: WNHNN and SYGVQD (reference sequence). Losses at the gene ends were 4 bases for V and 0 bases for J; bases not matched to a gene: 6. This clone has ten or more counts. No treatment of any kind had been given to any patient before thyroid surgery. The sequenced material came from blood. The receptor was derived from a female donor with papillary thyroid cancer or a benign thyroid nodule (not recorded which). Some clones in this sample may be carry-over from other donors' samples. The chain uses TRBV10-1 and TRBJ1-5; 7 bases are a match to TRBD1. The CDR3 loop is CASSVRDRDSNQPQHF. The CDR3 bases are TGCGCCAGCAGTGTAAGGGACAGAGATAGCAATCAGCCCCAGCATTTT.